This TCR beta chain was sequenced during a study of blood T cells in healthy people across ages. This clonotype came up many times. What it binds is unknown. Aged roughly 6 to 90, donors were systemically healthy Caucasians from Russia. A sample-barcoded 5' primer and a J-beta primer mix were used in a second PCR of roughly 7 to 11 cycles. From each sample, at least 2.5 million paired-end reads containing CDR3 were obtained. Each CDR3 protein gets one entry after TCRdb re-called the 5' RACE reads with MiXCR. The repertoire has around 670,000 distinct CDR3 sequences, approximately 30% of them found once; the top ten carry around 14%. General study findings and limits: Estimated diversity, derived from one million T cells, was regarded as an underestimate. TCR beta diversity was tightly associated with the proportion of naive T cells.

This CDR3 comprises 15 residues. Germline trimming cut 4 bases from V and 4 bases from J; bases unmatched to any gene: 10. The V gene's germline CDR1 is SGHRS and CDR2 YFSETQ. This sequence joins TRBV5-1 and TRBJ1-1; TRBD1 matches at 7 bases. This clonotype was obtained from a woman of 80 years or more in good health. The sequenced sample was blood. The CDR3 is CASSPETGKGTEAFF. Here the CDR3 DNA reads TGCGCCAGCAGCCCCGAGACAGGGAAGGGCACTGAAGCTTTCTTT.